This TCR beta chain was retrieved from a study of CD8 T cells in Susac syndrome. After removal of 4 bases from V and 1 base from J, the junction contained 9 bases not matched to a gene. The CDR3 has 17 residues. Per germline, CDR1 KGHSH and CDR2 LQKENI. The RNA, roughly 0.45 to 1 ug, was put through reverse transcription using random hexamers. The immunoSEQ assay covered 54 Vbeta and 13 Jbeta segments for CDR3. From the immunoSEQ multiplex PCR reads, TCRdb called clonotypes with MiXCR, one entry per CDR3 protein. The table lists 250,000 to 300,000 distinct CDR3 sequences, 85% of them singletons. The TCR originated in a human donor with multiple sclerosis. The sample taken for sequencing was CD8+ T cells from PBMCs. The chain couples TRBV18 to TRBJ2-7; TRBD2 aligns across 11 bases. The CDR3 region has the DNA TGTGCCAGCTCACAAGTGACTAGCGGGAAAAAATCCTACGAGCAGTACTTC. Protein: CASSQVTSGKKSYEQYF.